The next 23 T cell receptor beta chains were all read from a single sample in a study of Graves' ophthalmopathy and Graves' hyperthyroidism. RNA transcripts were the source from which TCR beta CDR3 regions were amplified. HTBI-primed first-round RT-PCR preceded second-round multiplex PCR. TCRdb re-called the multiplex PCR reads with MiXCR, one entry per CDR3 protein. The table has almost 400,000 distinct CDR3 sequences, approximately 20% seen once. Sequences were obtained from peripheral blood. Receptor source: a woman between 18 and 29 years old with Graves' ophthalmopathy.

This chain joins TRBV18 and TRBJ2-7; 7 bases line up with TRBD1. CDR3 length: 16 residues. Germline loops: CDR1 KGHSH, CDR2 LQKENI. V shed 2 bases and J 1 base; nucleotides not matched to a gene: 8. The CDR3 reads CASSPFVGRGSYEQYF. The CDR3, as DNA: TGTGCCAGCTCACCATTTGTAGGCAGGGGGTCCTACGAGCAGTACTTC.

This clonotype has ten or more counts. The genes are TRBV6-5 and TRBJ2-7; 11 bases match TRBD2. The CDR3 has 13 residues. CDR1 is MNHEY, CDR2 SVGAGI, per germline. V shed 6 bases, J shed 2 bases, and the junction held 0 bases outside the gene matches. CDR3 in DNA: TGTGCCAGCAGGACTAGCGGGACCTACGAGCAGTACTTC. Amino acid sequence: CASRTSGTYEQYF.

At least ten counts were recorded for this clonotype. The V and J genes are TRBV3-1 and TRBJ1-2, with TRBD1 matching over 7 bases. There are 15 residues in the CDR3. The V gene's germline CDR1 is LGHDT and CDR2 YNNKEL (reference sequence). Trimming removed 4 bases from V and 8 bases from J; junction bases left unmatched: 13. This CDR3 reads CASSLRGGIPIGYTF. Here the CDR3 DNA reads TGTGCCAGCAGCCTCAGGGGGGGAATACCGATCGGCTACACCTTC.

The table lists this clonotype with many counts. The rearrangement links TRBV20-1 to TRBJ1-1; D unclear. Trimming took 5 bases from V and 4 from J, leaving 5 bases between them. The CDR3 has 10 amino acids. CDR1 is DFQATT and CDR2 is SNEGSKA in the germline V gene (reference sequence). The CDR3 DNA follows: TGCAGTGCTCGTACCACTGAAGCTTTCTTT. Translating it yields CSARTTEAFF.

This clonotype was counted at least ten times. The chain couples TRBV6-1 to TRBJ2-7; no definite D call. Trimming pared 0 bases from V and 1 base from J, leaving 16 bases between. The CDR3 runs to 17 residues. Germline values: CDR1 MNHNS, CDR2 SASEGT. In DNA form, the CDR3 reads TGTGCCAGCAGTGAAGCCGCCTCGAGGCAACGTTCCTACGAGCAGTACTTC. The encoded protein is CASSEAASRQRSYEQYF.

This clonotype was recorded at least ten times. V usage is TRBV5-1 and J usage is TRBJ2-7, with TRBD1 matching 9 bases. The V gene's germline CDR1 is SGHRS and CDR2 YFSETQ. The CDR3 runs 16 residues. J lost 3 bases, V lost 4 bases, and 11 bases had no gene match. CDR3 nucleotides: TGCGCCAGCAGCCGGGGACAGGGAGGATTTTACTACGAGCAGTACTTC. Amino acids: CASSRGQGGFYYEQYF.

This clonotype showed up many times. This chain joins TRBV2 and TRBJ2-7; 8 nucleotides align to TRBD2. Per germline, CDR1 SNHLY and CDR2 FYNNEI. V lost 8 bases to trimming and J lost 3 bases; unmatched junction nucleotides: 9. This CDR3 is built from 14 residues. The CDR3 sequence is CASGPGGLLYEQYF. The CDR3 DNA is TGTGCCAGCGGTCCGGGAGGGCTTCTCTACGAGCAGTACTTC.

The chain employs TRBV15 and TRBJ1-2, with D possibly being TRBD1 (6 bases). Trimming cost V 0 bases and J 4 bases, with 15 bases left between them. The CDR3 has 16 residues. CDR1 is LNHNV and CDR2 is YYDKDF in the germline V gene (reference sequence). The CDR3 bases are TGTGCCACCAGCAGAGATCCCCAGGGGACCACCTATGGCTACACCTTC. Protein product: CATSRDPQGTTYGYTF.

This clonotype was counted ten times or more. The genes are TRBV15 and TRBJ1-2, with 10 bases that match TRBD1. Germline loops: CDR1 LNHNV, CDR2 YYDKDF (reference sequence). The CDR3 consists of 17 residues. Germline trimming cut 8 bases from V and 8 bases from J; bases unmatched to any gene: 20. In DNA, the CDR3 is TGTGCCACCTCAAATGACAGGGGGCTAAGTGGGGTGTTCGGCTACACCTTC. The encoded protein is CATSNDRGLSGVFGYTF.

This clonotype was observed at least ten times. V is TRBV7-2 and J is TRBJ2-7, with 10 bases lining up with TRBD1. Germline-derived CDR1 and CDR2 are SGHTA and FQGNSA. Unmatched junction bases numbered 5, after V lost 5 bases and J lost 1 base. The CDR3 is made up of 15 amino acids. The CDR3 nucleotides read TGTGCCAGCAGCCGCCCGGGACAGGGGTCCTACGAGCAGTACTTC. This encodes CASSRPGQGSYEQYF.

This chain uses TRBV28 with TRBJ1-1, with 9 bases aligning to TRBD1. The CDR3 has 14 residues. The V and J ends lost 6 bases and 6 bases, in that order; junction bases with no gene match: 8. Germline values: CDR1 MDHEN, CDR2 SYDVKM. CDR3 loop: CASRGQGGGPEAFF. CDR3 nucleotides: TGTGCCAGCAGGGGACAGGGCGGAGGCCCTGAAGCTTTCTTT.

This clonotype came up a few times. One base away lies a much larger clone, so this may be a sequencing read error. The chain links TRBV27 to TRBJ1-2, with a tentative D call TRBD1 (6 bases). V was pared by 6 bases and J by 8 bases, with 28 bases between. The CDR3 covers 17 residues. Germline V lookup: CDR1 MNHEY, CDR2 SMNVEV (reference sequence). CDR3 residues: CASRTIGGVRRAGGYTF. CDR3 DNA sequence: TGTGCCAGCAGAACAATAGGGGGGGTTAGGCGTGCAGGAGGCTACACCTTC.

The chain has TRBV30 and TRBJ2-7, with 10 bases matching TRBD1. This CDR3 is built from 14 residues. Looked up from germline, CDR1 is GTSNPN and CDR2 is SVGIG (reference sequence). Trimming took 4 bases from V and 6 from J; bases not matched to a gene: 9. CDR3 protein: CAWKSGTGESEQYF. The CDR3 nucleotides are TGTGCCTGGAAATCCGGGACAGGGGAGAGCGAGCAGTACTTC.

This clonotype was counted many times. The chain has TRBV28 and TRBJ2-7; TRBD2 might be the D (6 bases). The germline CDR1 and CDR2 sequences are MDHEN and SYDVKM. The CDR3 is 12 amino acids. Trimming shortened V by 8 bases and J by 3 bases, and 11 bases separated the two germline ends. The CDR3 DNA follows: TGTGCCAGCTCGGGACTCAGCTACGAGCAGTACTTC. Translation: CASSGLSYEQYF.

This clonotype was picked up many times. This chain connects TRBV4-3 to TRBJ2-2; 8 nucleotides match TRBD2. J gave up 7 bases and V 1 base, and 11 bases lay outside the gene matches. The CDR3 extends over 17 amino acids. Per the germline V gene, CDR1 is LGHNA and CDR2 is YSLEER. Written as DNA, the CDR3 is TGCGCCAGCAGCCAAGGGGTAGCGGGGTCTATGGTCGGGGAGCTGTTTTTT. It is translated as CASSQGVAGSMVGELFF.

Ten or more counts support this clonotype. The genes are TRBV5-1 and TRBJ2-7; 7 bases are shared with TRBD1. From germline, CDR1 is SGHRS and CDR2 YFSETQ. The CDR3 spans 15 residues. V was pared by 0 bases and J by 0 bases, with 3 bases of the junction left unmatched. The DNA of the CDR3 is TGCGCCAGCAGCTTGGTCGCAGGGGGCTCCTACGAGCAGTACTTC. It yields the protein CASSLVAGGSYEQYF.

In its sample, this clonotype was seen many times. This rearrangement joins TRBV7-8 to TRBJ2-7; D may match TRBD1 or TRBD2 (6 bases each). The CDR3 is 15 residues long. The V end lost 4 bases, the J end lost 3 bases, and 16 bases lay between the germline ends. Germline CDR1 SGHVS, CDR2 FQNEAQ. The CDR3 nucleotides read TGTGCCAGCAGCTCCTATTGGGGGGCTAACTACGAGCAGTACTTC. It encodes CASSSYWGANYEQYF.

Ten or more counts support this clonotype. This chain links TRBV7-9 with TRBJ1-2; possible D gene TRBD1, 6 bases. Germline V gives CDR1 SEHNR, CDR2 FQNEAQ (reference sequence). Trimming left V 5 bases short and J 0 bases short, with 13 bases between. The CDR3 runs 15 residues. CDR3 amino acids: CASSRSAGANYGYTF. DNA for the CDR3: TGTGCCAGCAGCCGGAGCGCAGGGGCTAACTATGGCTACACCTTC.

This clonotype was picked up many times. The V call is TRBV6-1, the J call TRBJ2-1, with D possibly TRBD1 on 5 matching bases. The length of the CDR3 is 12 residues. V lost 6 bases and J lost 9, with 12 bases in between. Germline values: CDR1 MNHNS, CDR2 SASEGT. The CDR3 loop is CASSVGVGEQFF. The CDR3 region has the DNA TGTGCCAGCAGCGTAGGGGTGGGTGAGCAGTTCTTC.

As for this clonotype: One base away lies a much larger clone, so this may be a sequencing read error. The chain employs TRBV30 and TRBJ2-5; 7 bases align to TRBD2. Per germline, CDR1 GTSNPN and CDR2 SVGIG (reference sequence). V lost 3 bases and J lost 9; bases outside the gene matches: 10. The CDR3 length is 13 residues. CDR3 sequence: CAWRWEGREAQYF. The CDR3 DNA is TGTGCCTGGAGGTGGGAGGGCCGGGAGGCCCAGTACTTC. The entire variable domain, with the rest obtained from reference TRBV30 and TRBJ2-5, is as follows: SQTIHQWPATLVQPVGSPLSLECTVEGTSNPNLYWYRQAAGRGLQLLFYSVGIGQISSEVPQNLSASRPQDRQFILSSKKLLLSDSGFYLCAWRWEGREAQYFGPGTRLLVL.

This clonotype was counted at least ten times. The V call is TRBV5-1, the J call TRBJ2-2; unclear D gene. The CDR3 length is 15 residues. Germline V gene lookup returns CDR1 SGHRS and CDR2 YFSETQ. V was clipped by 0 bases and J by 6 bases, with 12 bases between them. The CDR3 DNA reads as TGCGCCAGCAGCTTGGTCATTGGGTCCGCCGGGGAGCTGTTTTTT. It encodes CASSLVIGSAGELFF.

V gene TRBV7-2 combines with J gene TRBJ2-5; TRBD1 matches 9 bases. The CDR3 sequence is 13 residues long. The V gene end was trimmed by 1 base and the J gene end by 10 bases; junction bases not matched to a gene: 4. In germline, CDR1 is SGHTA, CDR2 FQGNSA. The CDR3 region has the DNA TGTGCCAGCAGCTTAGGGGGACAGGGAAGCCAGTACTTC. Its protein is CASSLGGQGSQYF.

This clonotype was counted many times. V gene TRBV6-2 or TRBV6-3 combines with J gene TRBJ2-5; D is unclear. The CDR3 loop spans 13 amino acids. The V gene lost 3 bases and the J gene lost 5 bases, with 10 bases spanning the gap. CDR1 is MNHEY and CDR2 is SVGEGT in the germline V gene. As DNA, the CDR3 is TGTGCCAGCAGTTATGATCCGTCCGAGACCCAGTACTTC. As protein: CASSYDPSETQYF.